This is a list of T cell receptor beta chains from one sample in a study of Ad26.COV2.S vaccination and SARS-CoV-2 variants. The protocol was immunoSEQ multiplex PCR, while the TCRdb copy is restricted to in-frame clones and leaves out a portion. In the table there are 350,000 to 500,000 clones, 90% of which are singletons. Sequences were derived from peripheral blood, sampled in a trial of Ad26.COV2.S vaccine versus placebo. These receptors originate from a person between 18 and 59 years old who received the Ad26.COV2.S COVID-19 vaccine or a placebo. Each CDR3 is given with its conserved first and last residue. Fields, in order: V gene, clone size, J gene, CDR3 protein. Expanded clones get a size class; other rows say once, few or many, or leave the size out.

v_call: TRBV15
clone_size: -
j_call: TRBJ2-3
cdr3_aa: CATSRDWGAGGLDTQYF

v_call: TRBV7-9
clone_size: -
j_call: TRBJ1-2
cdr3_aa: CASSSPFGDRGELGYGYTF

v_call: TRBV29-1
clone_size: -
j_call: TRBJ2-1
cdr3_aa: CSVVGGEDSGNEQFF

v_call: TRBV6-2/TRBV6-3
clone_size: -
j_call: TRBJ2-7
cdr3_aa: CASSYSMVGGPVFEQYF

v_call: TRBV29-1
clone_size: -
j_call: TRBJ1-2
cdr3_aa: CSVVWQNYGYTF

v_call: TRBV7-6
clone_size: -
j_call: TRBJ2-1
cdr3_aa: CASSLIGLAGDEQFF

v_call: TRBV12-3/TRBV12-4
clone_size: -
j_call: TRBJ2-7
cdr3_aa: CASSFKRYEQYF

v_call: TRBV5-1
clone_size: -
j_call: TRBJ2-5
cdr3_aa: CASSLSGGGETQYF

v_call: TRBV21-1
clone_size: -
j_call: TRBJ2-7
cdr3_aa: CASSKAHEDDSLQDSYEQYF

v_call: TRBV19
clone_size: few
j_call: TRBJ2-1
cdr3_aa: CASSIDVAGGGYNEQFF

v_call: TRBV24-1
clone_size: -
j_call: TRBJ2-2
cdr3_aa: CATSRQVGPGELFF

v_call: TRBV7-9
clone_size: -
j_call: TRBJ2-1
cdr3_aa: CASSGGLAGFSYNEQFF

v_call: TRBV3-1/TRBV3-2
clone_size: -
j_call: TRBJ2-5
cdr3_aa: CASSNTEETQYF

v_call: TRBV2
clone_size: once
j_call: TRBJ2-1
cdr3_aa: CASSEDRDNEQFF

v_call: TRBV30
clone_size: -
j_call: TRBJ2-5
cdr3_aa: CAWSRGVTSGQETQYF

v_call: TRBV2
clone_size: -
j_call: TRBJ2-5
cdr3_aa: CASRRETQYF

v_call: TRBV4-3
clone_size: -
j_call: TRBJ2-7
cdr3_aa: CASSPSGGDYLSGTYEQYF

v_call: TRBV28
clone_size: -
j_call: TRBJ2-1
cdr3_aa: CASRRVNEQFF

v_call: TRBV29-1
clone_size: -
j_call: TRBJ2-1
cdr3_aa: CSVEWADNEQFF

v_call: TRBV3-1/TRBV3-2
clone_size: -
j_call: TRBJ2-1
cdr3_aa: CASSQGAQRQGYSYNEQFF

v_call: TRBV27
clone_size: few
j_call: TRBJ2-7
cdr3_aa: CASSFVGGGPYEQYF

v_call: TRBV5-4
clone_size: -
j_call: TRBJ2-7
cdr3_aa: CASAPRQGGAYEQYF

v_call: TRBV4-2
clone_size: -
j_call: TRBJ1-3
cdr3_aa: CASSQDLTGGSGNTIYF

v_call: TRBV3-1/TRBV3-2
clone_size: -
j_call: TRBJ2-7
cdr3_aa: CASSQVGQGSYEQYF

v_call: TRBV7-8
clone_size: -
j_call: TRBJ2-7
cdr3_aa: CASSSPTPGLAVGQYF

v_call: TRBV3-1/TRBV3-2
clone_size: -
j_call: TRBJ1-5
cdr3_aa: CASSPSDLNQPQHF

v_call: TRBV12-3/TRBV12-4
clone_size: -
j_call: TRBJ2-1
cdr3_aa: CASTGTYNEQFF

v_call: TRBV9
clone_size: -
j_call: TRBJ2-1
cdr3_aa: CASSPSRRDNEQFF

v_call: TRBV12-3/TRBV12-4
clone_size: -
j_call: TRBJ2-4
cdr3_aa: CASSFSGADIQYF

v_call: TRBV10-3
clone_size: -
j_call: TRBJ1-1
cdr3_aa: CATSRGQGQGNTEAFF

v_call: TRBV5-6
clone_size: -
j_call: TRBJ2-7
cdr3_aa: CASSLSSGRADEQYF

v_call: TRBV7-2
clone_size: -
j_call: TRBJ1-1
cdr3_aa: CASSFLQGMNTEAFF

v_call: TRBV21-1
clone_size: -
j_call: TRBJ2-5
cdr3_aa: CASSTTGPETQYF

v_call: TRBV4-1
clone_size: -
j_call: TRBJ1-3
cdr3_aa: CASSQGSAVSGNTIYF

v_call: TRBV7-7
clone_size: -
j_call: TRBJ2-5
cdr3_aa: CASSPSPGGETQYF

v_call: TRBV19
clone_size: -
j_call: TRBJ1-6
cdr3_aa: CASNVGPHSPLHF

v_call: TRBV7-6
clone_size: -
j_call: TRBJ2-7
cdr3_aa: CASSSFQGSPYEQYF

v_call: TRBV10-1
clone_size: -
j_call: TRBJ1-2
cdr3_aa: CARGTNGDGYTF

v_call: TRBV11-2
clone_size: -
j_call: TRBJ2-7
cdr3_aa: CASSLDQDRVYEQYF

v_call: TRBV20-1
clone_size: -
j_call: TRBJ2-5
cdr3_aa: CSANFQETQYF

v_call: TRBV7-2
clone_size: once
j_call: TRBJ1-1
cdr3_aa: CASSPRVGSNTEAFF

v_call: TRBV19
clone_size: -
j_call: TRBJ1-5
cdr3_aa: CASSATGGGQPQHF

v_call: TRBV11-2
clone_size: once
j_call: TRBJ2-5
cdr3_aa: CASRTLGGWETQYF

v_call: TRBV6-6
clone_size: -
j_call: TRBJ2-2
cdr3_aa: CASRRQENTGELFF

v_call: TRBV6-6
clone_size: -
j_call: TRBJ1-4
cdr3_aa: CASSHSGEDEKLFF

v_call: TRBV19
clone_size: -
j_call: TRBJ2-2
cdr3_aa: CASTTRRTGGPTGELFF

v_call: TRBV4-1
clone_size: -
j_call: TRBJ2-3
cdr3_aa: CASSPPPRSTDTQYF

v_call: TRBV6-5
clone_size: -
j_call: TRBJ2-2
cdr3_aa: CASSPPGRDAGELFF

v_call: TRBV19
clone_size: -
j_call: TRBJ1-6
cdr3_aa: CASSPRGSPLHF

v_call: TRBV30
clone_size: -
j_call: TRBJ1-1
cdr3_aa: CAWRWGFMNTEAFF

v_call: TRBV2
clone_size: once
j_call: TRBJ1-1
cdr3_aa: CASPREGLNTEAFF

v_call: TRBV19
clone_size: -
j_call: TRBJ2-1
cdr3_aa: CASSSSGALRSFF

v_call: TRBV6-6
clone_size: -
j_call: TRBJ1-6
cdr3_aa: CASSYPPIRNSPLHF

v_call: TRBV28
clone_size: -
j_call: TRBJ2-2
cdr3_aa: CATPKPATGELFF

v_call: TRBV6-2/TRBV6-3
clone_size: -
j_call: TRBJ2-7
cdr3_aa: CASSFFQGGSYEQYF

v_call: TRBV18
clone_size: -
j_call: TRBJ2-1
cdr3_aa: CASSPETDSYNEQFF

v_call: TRBV5-4
clone_size: -
j_call: TRBJ2-1
cdr3_aa: CASSFLAQSRAEQFF

v_call: TRBV24-1
clone_size: -
j_call: TRBJ2-1
cdr3_aa: CATSDGPGGFYNEQFF

v_call: TRBV4-1
clone_size: -
j_call: TRBJ2-7
cdr3_aa: CASSHGEGEQYF